One sample yielded the 15 T cell receptor beta chains listed below, sequenced in a study of shared clonotypes between healthy human individuals. The assay was immunoSEQ multiplex PCR, and TCRdb's table has in-frame clones only and misses some. This table has around 2,000,000 clones, roughly 94% appearing once. Terminally differentiated effector memory CD45RA+ cells were excluded by CCR7 positive selection of CD45RO-negative cells. The sequencing input was naive CD8+ T cells sorted from blood. Receptor source: a man between 18 and 29 years old in good health.

The chain combines TRBV7-9 with TRBJ1-2; D is unclear. This CDR3 is built from 15 residues. V was clipped by 2 bases and J by 6 bases, with 16 bases between them. Per the germline V gene, CDR1 is SEHNR and CDR2 is FQNEAQ (reference sequence). As DNA, the CDR3 is TGTGCCAGCAGCTTATCCCTGGGCCCCACGGATGGCTACACCTTC. Its protein is CASSLSLGPTDGYTF.

The chain links TRBV7-2 to TRBJ1-1; unclear D gene. Germline values: CDR1 SGHTA, CDR2 FQGNSA. V was shortened by 3 bases and J by 8 bases, with 16 bases between the two germline ends. The CDR3 has 14 residues. As DNA, the CDR3 is TGTGCCAGCAGCTTTTCCGGGGAGAGGAGGGAAGCTTTCTTT. It specifies CASSFSGERREAFF.

The rearrangement links TRBV29-1 to TRBJ2-1; D unclear. The CDR3 has 13 residues. Per the germline V gene, CDR1 is SQVTM and CDR2 is ANQGSEA. Trimming cost V 1 base and J 4 bases, with 8 bases left between them. For the CDR3, the DNA is TGCAGCGTTGAAGTACCGGATTACAATGAGCAGTTCTTC. It yields the protein CSVEVPDYNEQFF.

This chain connects TRBV15 to TRBJ2-1, with TRBD2 matching over 8 bases. Germline V gene data show CDR1 as LNHNV and CDR2 as YYDKDF (reference sequence). The CDR3 loop spans 15 amino acids. The V segment lost 3 bases and the J segment 7 bases; nucleotides outside the gene matches: 8. The CDR3 is CATSRTGLGFNEQFF. CDR3 coding DNA: TGTGCCACCAGCAGGACGGGACTAGGTTTTAATGAGCAGTTCTTC.

In nucleotides, the CDR3 is TGTGCCAGCAGCTTAGGCTGGACAGGGTACGATGAAAAACTGTTTTTT. This sequence encodes CASSLGWTGYDEKLFF. V usage is TRBV7-9 and J usage is TRBJ1-4, with 8 bases that match TRBD1. Per the germline V gene, CDR1 is SEHNR and CDR2 is FQNEAQ (reference sequence). The CDR3 loop spans 16 amino acids. J was trimmed by 6 bases and V by 1 base; bases with no gene match: 7.

This chain links TRBV2 with TRBJ1-5; possibly TRBD1 for D (6 bases). V was pared by 4 bases and J by 6 bases, with 13 bases between. The germline CDR1 and CDR2 sequences are SNHLY and FYNNEI. The CDR3 covers 14 residues. In DNA, the CDR3 is TGTGCCAGCAGTGTTGGGGGGGCCGGTCAGCCCCAGCATTTT. This codes for CASSVGGAGQPQHF.

This clone was seen a single time. The V gene is TRBV6-5, the J gene TRBJ1-5; the D gene is possibly TRBD1 (6 bases). Per the germline V gene, CDR1 is MNHEY and CDR2 is SVGAGI. The V end was cut by 7 bases, the J end by 2 bases, with 15 bases between. This CDR3 comprises 15 residues. This CDR3 reads CASKIQGEGNQPQHF. The CDR3 region has the DNA TGTGCCAGCAAGATACAGGGTGAGGGCAATCAGCCCCAGCATTTT.

This clone was counted a single time. V usage is TRBV14 and J usage is TRBJ2-7; TRBD1 aligns across 9 bases. CDR1 is SGHDN and CDR2 is FVKESK in the germline V gene. The CDR3 sequence is 15 residues long. With 4 bases clipped from V and 6 bases from J, the junction kept 10 bases outside the gene matches. The CDR3, as DNA: TGTGCCAGCAGCCTAGGACCGGGACAGGGATTCGAGCAGTACTTC. It translates to CASSLGPGQGFEQYF.

This clone was counted a single time. The chain couples TRBV27 to TRBJ2-7; D not resolved. With 0 bases removed from V and 2 bases from J, the gap between germline ends came to 8 bases. CDR3 size: 14 residues. The germline CDR1 and CDR2 sequences are MNHEY and SMNVEV (reference sequence). CDR3 coding DNA: TGTGCCAGCAGTTTATCGCTCTGGGCCTACGAGCAGTACTTC. It encodes CASSLSLWAYEQYF.

Concerning this clone itself: Other DNA sequences from this sample encode an identical CDR3 as well. This chain links TRBV5-1 with TRBJ2-3, with D hard to call. Per germline, CDR1 SGHRS and CDR2 YFSETQ. V was clipped by 0 bases and J by 1 base, with 9 bases between them. The CDR3 is 15 amino acids. The CDR3 coding sequence is TGCGCCAGCAGCTTGGAGGGCGGTCGCACAGATACGCAGTATTTT. Translating it yields CASSLEGGRTDTQYF.

The chain uses TRBV27 and TRBJ2-3; TRBD2 is a possible D gene (6 bases). Between the trimmed V and J ends, which lost 6 bases and 4 bases, there was a span of 14 bases. CDR3 length equals 14 residues. The germline gives CDR1 MNHEY, CDR2 SMNVEV (reference sequence). CDR3 coding DNA: TGTGCCAGCAGACTAGCCGGGACTGCAGATACGCAGTATTTT. Translated, it gives CASRLAGTADTQYF.

CDR3 nucleotide sequence: TGCGCCAGCAGCTTGGGCCAGGGGGAGACTGAAGCTTTCTTT. This gives the protein CASSLGQGETEAFF. The chain uses TRBV5-1 and TRBJ1-1; 7 positions match TRBD1. The CDR3 totals 14 residues. Looked up from germline, CDR1 is SGHRS and CDR2 is YFSETQ. The V segment lost 0 bases and the J segment 5 bases; nucleotides outside the gene matches: 4.

Comments on this clone: The sample holds other DNA sequences that translate to the same CDR3. The chain carries TRBV27 and TRBJ2-7; no definite D call. This CDR3 region has 14 residues. CDR1 is MNHEY and CDR2 is SMNVEV in the germline V gene (reference sequence). With 3 bases removed from V and 0 bases from J, the gap between germline ends came to 9 bases. The CDR3 DNA sequence: TGTGCCAGCAGTTTGCAGGTGAGCTCCTACGAGCAGTACTTC. Encoded protein: CASSLQVSSYEQYF.

This CDR3 is CASSQGLMGAYEQYF. The DNA of the CDR3 is TGCGCCAGCAGCCAAGGACTCATGGGCGCCTACGAGCAGTACTTC. The rearrangement uses TRBV4-1 and TRBJ2-7; D not certain. Germline loops: CDR1 MGHRA, CDR2 YSYEKL. CDR3 length equals 15 residues. V lost 1 base to trimming and J lost 2 bases, with 12 bases between them.

This clone was detected once. This chain joins TRBV10-2 and TRBJ1-3; D is unclear. The V end was cut by 2 bases, the J end by 2 bases, with 7 bases between. Germline V gene data show CDR1 as WSHSY and CDR2 as SAAADI. The CDR3 extends over 14 amino acids. The DNA of the CDR3 is TGCGCCAGCAGTGAGCCCTGGACTGGAAACACCATATATTTT. It yields the protein CASSEPWTGNTIYF.